The rows below give T cell receptor beta chains drawn from one sample of a study of T cell responses to AZD1222 COVID-19 vaccine. Generated by immunoSEQ multiplex PCR, the TCRdb table keeps only in-frame clones and is missing some. The sample consists of around 200,000 clones, 88% of them appearing once. The input for sequencing was peripheral blood, taken on day 0 of AZD1222 vaccination. Source of these receptors: an adult in good health. CDR3s include the opening cysteine and the closing phenylalanine or tryptophan. D genes are given only for firm matches. Expanded clones are given a class, and other clones once, few, many or no size at all.

>TRBJ2-1|NA|NA|TRBV4-1
CASSQAGVGGEQFF
TGCGCCAGCAGCCAAGCCGGGGTGGGGGGTGAGCAGTTCTTC
>TRBJ1-5|NA|NA|TRBV2
CASRSSEGNQPQHF
TGTGCCAGCAGGTCATCCGAAGGCAATCAGCCCCAGCATTTT
>TRBJ1-1|NA|few|TRBV28
CASSLYALGRGRATEAFF
TGTGCCAGCAGTTTATATGCCCTGGGACGGGGGAGGGCCACTGAAGCTTTCTTT
>TRBJ2-3|TRBD2|few|TRBV7-3
CASSWTSGGSDTQYF
TGTGCCAGCAGCTGGACTAGCGGGGGTTCAGATACGCAGTATTTT
>TRBJ2-1|TRBD2|NA|TRBV11-2
CASSLDWSGGANEQFF
TGTGCCAGCAGCTTAGATTGGAGCGGGGGGGCTAATGAGCAGTTCTTC
>TRBJ2-7|NA|NA|TRBV5-4
CASSSGAPGTYEQYF
TGTGCCAGCAGCTCGGGTGCTCCCGGAACCTACGAGCAGTACTTC
>TRBJ1-5|NA|once|TRBV19
CASSIVGDVLGQPQHF
TGTGCCAGTAGTATAGTGGGGGATGTGTTGGGTCAGCCCCAGCATTTT
>TRBJ1-4|TRBD1|NA|TRBV27
CASSFLTGGGEKLFF
TGTGCCAGCAGTTTCCTAACAGGGGGGGGCGAAAAACTGTTTTTT
>TRBJ2-7|TRBD2|NA|TRBV7-6
CASSLDSGPYEQYF
TGTGCCAGCAGCTTAGATAGCGGGCCCTACGAGCAGTACTTC
>TRBJ2-4|TRBD2|NA|TRBV28
CASSPLAGVNIQYF
TGTGCCAGCAGTCCCTTAGCGGGAGTGAACATTCAGTACTTC
>TRBJ1-4|NA|NA|TRBV7-2
CASSRGEGEKLFF
TGTGCCAGCAGTAGGGGGGAAGGAGAAAAACTGTTTTTT
>TRBJ1-2|NA|few|TRBV12-3/TRBV12-4
CASSPTTRGYTF
TGTGCCAGCAGTCCAACAACGCGCGGCTACACCTTC
>TRBJ2-2|TRBD1|NA|TRBV19
CASSVRPGQGPSANTGELFF
TGTGCCAGTAGTGTCCGTCCGGGACAGGGACCATCTGCGAACACCGGGGAGCTGTTTTTT
>TRBJ2-1|NA|NA|TRBV11-2
CASSSGTYNEQFF
TGTGCCAGCAGCTCCGGGACCTACAATGAGCAGTTCTTC